Below are 11 T cell receptor beta chains sequenced from a single sample in a study of cytomegalovirus exposure and HLA in healthy donors. Researchers ran the PCR with 60 Vbeta and 13 Jbeta primers. Profiling relied on immunoSEQ multiplex PCR, and the TCRdb table lists in-frame clones only, not all of them. The sample has nearly 200,000 clones, over 65% seen once. The sample was PBMCs. These receptors came from a boy under 10 years old in good health and CMV-seronegative.

The chain uses TRBV7-9 and TRBJ2-7, with 7 bases that match TRBD1. CDR1 SEHNR and CDR2 FQNEAQ come from the germline V gene (reference sequence). The length of the CDR3 is 13 residues. Losses at the gene ends were 5 bases for V and 3 bases for J; bases not matched to a gene: 4. CDR3 region: CASSPRQGYEQYF. In nucleotides, the CDR3 is TGTGCCAGCAGCCCCCGACAGGGCTACGAGCAGTACTTC.

The chain has TRBV11-2 and TRBJ2-3; 9 bases are a match to TRBD1. Looked up from germline, CDR1 is SGHAT and CDR2 is FQNNGV. V shed 6 bases and J 3 bases; nucleotides not matched to a gene: 7. The CDR3 is 15 residues long. The CDR3 sequence is CASSPGQGVTDTQYF. CDR3 nucleotides: TGTGCCAGCAGTCCGGGACAGGGCGTGACAGATACGCAGTATTTT. Complete variable domain (other parts from reference TRBV11-2 and TRBJ2-3): EAGVAQSPRYKIIEKRQSVAFWCNPISGHATLYWYQQILGQGPKLLIQFQNNGVVDDSQLPKDRFSAERLKGVDSTLKIQPAKLEDSAVYLCASSPGQGVTDTQYFGPGTRLTVL.

The V gene is TRBV29-1, the J gene TRBJ2-2, with D possibly matching TRBD2 (5 bases). V was clipped by 7 bases and J by 2 bases, with 11 bases between them. CDR1 is SQVTM, CDR2 ANQGSEA, per germline. This CDR3 contains 13 residues. The CDR3 DNA follows: TGCAGCGCCCGACGGGGAAACACCGGGGAGCTGTTTTTT. This codes for CSARRGNTGELFF.

The chain recombines TRBV6-5 with TRBJ2-7; TRBD1 agrees at 10 bases. The junction had 4 bases not matched to a gene; V was cut back by 2 bases and J by 3 bases. The CDR3 sequence is 15 residues long. In germline, CDR1 is MNHEY, CDR2 SVGAGI. The CDR3: CASSYLRTGGYEQYF. CDR3 sequence (DNA): TGTGCCAGCAGTTACCTGAGGACAGGGGGCTACGAGCAGTACTTC.

The V call is TRBV5-4, the J call TRBJ1-2, with 8 positions matching TRBD1. Germline lookup yields CDR1 SGHNT and CDR2 YYREEE (reference sequence). This CDR3 comprises 15 residues. Germline trimming cut 0 bases from V and 4 bases from J; bases unmatched to any gene: 5. Here the CDR3 reads CASSLAKTGGYGYTF. CDR3 nucleotide sequence: TGTGCCAGCAGCTTGGCCAAAACAGGGGGCTATGGCTACACCTTC. The whole variable domain, remainder taken from reference TRBV5-4 and TRBJ1-2, is ETGVTQSPTHLIKTRGQQVTLRCSSQSGHNTVSWYQQALGQGPQFIFQYYREEENGRGNFPPRFSGLQFPNYSSELNVNALELDDSALYLCASSLAKTGGYGYTFGSGTRLTVV.

V is TRBV11-1 and J is TRBJ2-1; 10 bases agree with TRBD2. Germline-derived CDR1 and CDR2 are SGHAT and FQDESV (reference sequence). This CDR3 has 15 amino acids. V trimming: 8 bases; J trimming: 3 bases; junction bases outside the gene matches: 7. The CDR3 sequence: CASAFLAGVYNEQFF. As DNA, the CDR3 is TGTGCCAGCGCCTTCCTAGCGGGGGTCTACAATGAGCAGTTCTTC.

J is TRBJ2-2 and V is TRBV6-1; 9 positions match TRBD1. The V and J ends lost 7 bases and 1 base, in that order; junction bases with no gene match: 4. The CDR3 loop spans 15 amino acids. Germline loops: CDR1 MNHNS, CDR2 SASEGT. CDR3: CASKPTGGNTGELFF. DNA for the CDR3: TGTGCCAGCAAACCGACAGGGGGGAACACCGGGGAGCTGTTTTTT.

This sequence joins TRBV7-6 and TRBJ2-7; D is ambiguous. Per germline, CDR1 SGHVS and CDR2 FNYEAQ. Trimming pared 6 bases from V and 5 bases from J, leaving 11 bases between. The CDR3 contains 12 residues. DNA for the CDR3: TGTGCCAGCAGTTCCAACAGAGACGAGCAGTACTTC. Translated, it gives CASSSNRDEQYF.

The chain combines TRBV4-3 with TRBJ2-7, with 8 bases identical to TRBD1. The CDR3 is made up of 16 amino acids. Germline-derived CDR1 and CDR2 are LGHNA and YSLEER. Trimming cost V 1 base and J 2 bases; bases outside gene matches: 7. This chain's CDR3 is CASSQGAGQGPYEQYF. DNA of the CDR3: TGCGCCAGCAGCCAAGGGGCCGGACAGGGTCCCTACGAGCAGTACTTC.

The count of this clone is one. V usage is TRBV6-5 and J usage is TRBJ1-1; 7 bases map to TRBD1. The germline V gene has CDR1 MNHEY and CDR2 SVGAGI. The CDR3 is 16 amino acids. The J segment lost 5 bases and the V segment lost 2 bases, leaving 11 bases of the junction unmatched. CDR3 nucleotides: TGTGCCAGCAGTTACCCCTCACGAGGGGGCTTGACTGAAGCTTTCTTT. As protein: CASSYPSRGGLTEAFF.

The chain carries TRBV15 and TRBJ1-3; a possible D gene is TRBD1 (5 bases). CDR1 and CDR2 from the germline V gene are LNHNV and YYDKDF (reference sequence). V was cut by 1 base and J by 8 bases, with 15 bases left in between. This CDR3 is built from 15 residues. The CDR3 is CATSRGLGGGDTIYF. DNA for the CDR3: TGTGCCACCAGCAGAGGCCTCGGGGGTGGGGACACCATATATTTT.